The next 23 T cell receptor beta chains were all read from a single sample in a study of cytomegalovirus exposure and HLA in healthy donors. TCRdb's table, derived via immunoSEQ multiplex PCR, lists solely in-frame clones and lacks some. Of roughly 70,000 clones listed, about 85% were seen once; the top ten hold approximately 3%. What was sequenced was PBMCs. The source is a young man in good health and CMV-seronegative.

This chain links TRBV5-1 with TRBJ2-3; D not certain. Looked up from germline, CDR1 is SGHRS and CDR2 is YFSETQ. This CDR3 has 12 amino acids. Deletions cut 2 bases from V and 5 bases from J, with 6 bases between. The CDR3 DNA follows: TGCGCCAGCAGCTTTGAGCAAGATACGCAGTATTTT. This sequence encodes CASSFEQDTQYF. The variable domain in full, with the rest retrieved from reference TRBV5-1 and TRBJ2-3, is KAGVTQTPRYLIKTRGQQVTLSCSPISGHRSVSWYQQTPGQGLQFLFEYFSETQRNKGNFPGRFSGRQFSNSRSEMNVSTLELGDSALYLCASSFEQDTQYFGPGTRLTVL.

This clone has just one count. In nucleotides, the CDR3 is TGCGCCACCTCGGTAAGACAGGGCGGTTGGGACACTGAAGCTTTCTTT. Protein product: CATSVRQGGWDTEAFF. The chain uses TRBV4-1 and TRBJ1-1, with 7 bases lining up with TRBD1. J was trimmed by 3 bases and V by 10 bases; bases with no gene match: 17. Per the germline V gene, CDR1 is MGHRA and CDR2 is YSYEKL. This CDR3 is built from 16 residues.

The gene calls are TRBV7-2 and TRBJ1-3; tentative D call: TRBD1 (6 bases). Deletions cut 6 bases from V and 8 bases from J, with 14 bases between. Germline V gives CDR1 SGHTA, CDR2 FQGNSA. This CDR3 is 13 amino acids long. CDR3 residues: CASRAGEGYTIYF. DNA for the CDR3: TGTGCCAGCAGAGCAGGGGAGGGGTACACCATATATTTT.

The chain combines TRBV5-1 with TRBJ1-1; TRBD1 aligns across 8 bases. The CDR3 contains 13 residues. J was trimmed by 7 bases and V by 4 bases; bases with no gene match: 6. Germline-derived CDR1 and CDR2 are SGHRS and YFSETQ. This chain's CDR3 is CASSPQGAGEAFF. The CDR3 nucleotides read TGCGCCAGCAGCCCGCAGGGGGCAGGTGAAGCTTTCTTT.

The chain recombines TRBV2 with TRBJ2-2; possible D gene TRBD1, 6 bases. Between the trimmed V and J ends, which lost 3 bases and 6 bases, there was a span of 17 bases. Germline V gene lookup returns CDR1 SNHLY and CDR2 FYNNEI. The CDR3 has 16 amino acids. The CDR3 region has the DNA TGTGCCAGCAGTGAGAGTGCTCTGGGGGCTTCCGGGGAGCTGTTTTTT. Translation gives CASSESALGASGELFF.

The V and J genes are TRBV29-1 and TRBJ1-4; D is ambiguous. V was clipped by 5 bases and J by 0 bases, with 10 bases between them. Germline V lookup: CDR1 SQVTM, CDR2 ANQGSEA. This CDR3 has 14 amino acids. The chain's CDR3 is CSVSSGATNEKLFF. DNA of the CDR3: TGCAGCGTTTCGTCCGGGGCAACTAATGAAAAACTGTTTTTT. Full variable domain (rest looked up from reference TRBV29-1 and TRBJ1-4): SAVISQKPSRDICQRGTSLTIQCQVDSQVTMMFWYRQQPGQSLTLIATANQGSEATYESGFVIDKFPISRPNLTFSTLTVSNMSPEDSSIYLCSVSSGATNEKLFFGSGTQLSVL.

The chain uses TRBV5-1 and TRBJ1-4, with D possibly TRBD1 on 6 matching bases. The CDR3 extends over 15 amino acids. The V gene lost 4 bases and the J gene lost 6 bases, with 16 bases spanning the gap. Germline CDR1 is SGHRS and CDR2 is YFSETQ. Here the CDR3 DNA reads TGCGCCAGCAGCCCTGGTGGGCAGGGGTATGAAAAACTGTTTTTT. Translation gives CASSPGGQGYEKLFF. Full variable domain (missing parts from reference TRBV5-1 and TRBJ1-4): KAGVTQTPRYLIKTRGQQVTLSCSPISGHRSVSWYQQTPGQGLQFLFEYFSETQRNKGNFPGRFSGRQFSNSRSEMNVSTLELGDSALYLCASSPGGQGYEKLFFGSGTQLSVL.

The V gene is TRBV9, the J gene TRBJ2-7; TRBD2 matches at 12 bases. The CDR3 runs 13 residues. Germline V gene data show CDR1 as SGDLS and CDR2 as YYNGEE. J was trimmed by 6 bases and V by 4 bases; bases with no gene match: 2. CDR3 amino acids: CASSTSGGTEQYF. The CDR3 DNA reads TGTGCCAGCAGCACTAGCGGGGGGACCGAGCAGTACTTC.

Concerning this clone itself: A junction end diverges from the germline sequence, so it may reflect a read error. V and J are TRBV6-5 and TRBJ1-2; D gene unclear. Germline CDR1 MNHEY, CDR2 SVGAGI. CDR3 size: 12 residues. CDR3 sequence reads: CASSYGESEFYF. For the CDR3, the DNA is TGTGCCAGCAGTTACGGGGAGTCGGAGTTTTACTTC.

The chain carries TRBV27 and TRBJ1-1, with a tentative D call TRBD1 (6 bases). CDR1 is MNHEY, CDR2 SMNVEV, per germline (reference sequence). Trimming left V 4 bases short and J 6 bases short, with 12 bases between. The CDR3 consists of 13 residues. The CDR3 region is CASSYRDLAEAFF. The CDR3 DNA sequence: TGTGCCAGCAGTTACAGGGACCTCGCTGAAGCTTTCTTT.

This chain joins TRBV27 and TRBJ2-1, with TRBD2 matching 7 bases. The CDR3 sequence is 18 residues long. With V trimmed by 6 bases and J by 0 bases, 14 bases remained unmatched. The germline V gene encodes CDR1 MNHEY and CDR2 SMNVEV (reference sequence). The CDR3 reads CASRSAGAPHYSYNEQFF. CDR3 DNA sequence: TGTGCCAGCAGATCGGCGGGAGCGCCCCATTACTCCTACAATGAGCAGTTCTTC.

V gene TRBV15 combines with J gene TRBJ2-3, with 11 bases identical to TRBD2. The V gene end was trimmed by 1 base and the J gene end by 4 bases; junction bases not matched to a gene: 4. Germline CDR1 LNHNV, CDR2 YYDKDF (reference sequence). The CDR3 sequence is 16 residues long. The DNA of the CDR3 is TGTGCCACCAGCAGAGCCGGGACTAGCGGAGCAGATACGCAGTATTTT. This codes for CATSRAGTSGADTQYF. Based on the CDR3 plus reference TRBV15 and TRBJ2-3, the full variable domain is DAMVIQNPRYQVTQFGKPVTLSCSQTLNHNVMYWYQQKSSQAPKLLFHYYDKDFNNEADTPDNFQSRRPNTSFCFLDIRSPGLGDTAMYLCATSRAGTSGADTQYFGPGTRLTVL.

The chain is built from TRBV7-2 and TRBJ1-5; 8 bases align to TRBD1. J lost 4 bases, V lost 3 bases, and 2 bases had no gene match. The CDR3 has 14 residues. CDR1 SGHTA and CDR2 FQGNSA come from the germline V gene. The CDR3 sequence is CASSFDRGNQPQHF. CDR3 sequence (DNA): TGTGCCAGCAGCTTCGACAGGGGAAATCAGCCCCAGCATTTT.

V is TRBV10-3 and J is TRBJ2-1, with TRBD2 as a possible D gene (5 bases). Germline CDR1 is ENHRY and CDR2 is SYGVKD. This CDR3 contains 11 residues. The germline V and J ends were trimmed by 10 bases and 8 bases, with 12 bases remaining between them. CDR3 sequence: CASKDFDEQFF. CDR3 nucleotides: TGTGCCAGCAAGGACTTTGATGAGCAGTTCTTC.

Written as DNA, the CDR3 is TGCGCCAGCAGCATCGGGACTAGCGGGAGGGAGACCCAGTACTTC. It encodes CASSIGTSGRETQYF. This chain joins TRBV5-1 and TRBJ2-5, with 15 bases lining up with TRBD2. The length of the CDR3 is 15 residues. Per the germline V gene, CDR1 is SGHRS and CDR2 is YFSETQ. V was clipped by 4 bases and J by 5 bases; unmatched bases: 3.

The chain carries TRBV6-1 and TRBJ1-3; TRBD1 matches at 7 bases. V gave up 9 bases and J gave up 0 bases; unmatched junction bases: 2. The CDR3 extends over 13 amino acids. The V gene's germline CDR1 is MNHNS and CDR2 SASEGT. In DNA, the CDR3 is TGTGCCAGTAGGGGGCCCTCTGGAAACACCATATATTTT. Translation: CASRGPSGNTIYF.

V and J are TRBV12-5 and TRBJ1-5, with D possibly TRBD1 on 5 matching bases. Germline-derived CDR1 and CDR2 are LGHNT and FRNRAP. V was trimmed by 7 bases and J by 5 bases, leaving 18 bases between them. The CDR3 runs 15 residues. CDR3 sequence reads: CASATPEGVDQPQHF. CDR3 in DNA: TGTGCTAGTGCCACGCCAGAAGGGGTTGATCAGCCCCAGCATTTT.

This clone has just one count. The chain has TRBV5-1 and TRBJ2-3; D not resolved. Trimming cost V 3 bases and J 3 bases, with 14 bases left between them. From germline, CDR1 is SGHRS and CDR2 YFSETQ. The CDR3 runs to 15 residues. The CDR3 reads CASSSWAGDTDTQYF. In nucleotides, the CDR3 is TGCGCCAGCAGCTCCTGGGCAGGCGATACAGATACGCAGTATTTT.

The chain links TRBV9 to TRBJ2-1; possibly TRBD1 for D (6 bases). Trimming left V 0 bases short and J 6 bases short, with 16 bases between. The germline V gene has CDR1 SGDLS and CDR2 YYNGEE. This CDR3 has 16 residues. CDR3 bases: TGTGCCAGCAGCGTAGGGGTGGTCAGGGGCTCCAATGAGCAGTTCTTC. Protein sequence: CASSVGVVRGSNEQFF.

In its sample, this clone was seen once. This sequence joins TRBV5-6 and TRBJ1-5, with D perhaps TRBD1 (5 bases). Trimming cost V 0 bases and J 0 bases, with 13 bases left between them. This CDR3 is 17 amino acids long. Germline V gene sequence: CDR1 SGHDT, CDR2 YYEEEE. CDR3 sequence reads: CASSLGGHPYSNQPQHF. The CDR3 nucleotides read TGTGCCAGCAGCTTGGGGGGCCACCCATATAGCAATCAGCCCCAGCATTTT.

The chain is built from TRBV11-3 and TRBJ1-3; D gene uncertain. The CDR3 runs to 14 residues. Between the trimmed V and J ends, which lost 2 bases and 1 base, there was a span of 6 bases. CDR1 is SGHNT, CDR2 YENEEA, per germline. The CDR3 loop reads CASSLWASGNTIYF. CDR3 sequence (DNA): TGTGCCAGCAGCTTATGGGCGTCTGGAAACACCATATATTTT. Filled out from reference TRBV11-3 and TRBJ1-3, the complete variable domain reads EAGVVQSPRYKIIEKKQPVAFWCNPISGHNTLYWYLQNLGQGPELLIRYENEEAVDDSQLPKDRFSAERLKGVDSTLKIQPAELGDSAVYLCASSLWASGNTIYFGEGSWLTVV.

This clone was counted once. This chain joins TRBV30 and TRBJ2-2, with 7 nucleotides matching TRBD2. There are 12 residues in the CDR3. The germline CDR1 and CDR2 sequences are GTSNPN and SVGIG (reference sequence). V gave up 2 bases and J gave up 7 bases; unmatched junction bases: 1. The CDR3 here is CAWSREGGELFF. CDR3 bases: TGTGCCTGGAGTAGGGAGGGCGGGGAGCTGTTTTTT.

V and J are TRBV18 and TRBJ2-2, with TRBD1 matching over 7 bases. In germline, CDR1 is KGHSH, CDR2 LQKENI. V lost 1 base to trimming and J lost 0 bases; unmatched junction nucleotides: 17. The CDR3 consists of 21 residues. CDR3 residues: CASSPREKTGTGFANTGELFF. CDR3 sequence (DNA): TGTGCCAGCTCACCACGCGAGAAGACAGGGACCGGTTTCGCGAACACCGGGGAGCTGTTTTTT. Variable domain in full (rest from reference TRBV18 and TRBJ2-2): NAGVMQNPRHLVRRRGQEARLRCSPMKGHSHVYWYRQLPEEGLKFMVYLQKENIIDESGMPKERFSAEFPKEGPSILRIQQVVRGDSAAYFCASSPREKTGTGFANTGELFFGEGSRLTVL.